A single sample is the source of the 16 T cell receptor beta chains below, sequenced in a study of cytomegalovirus exposure and HLA in healthy donors. PCR was performed using 60 Vbeta and 13 Jbeta primers. Data came from immunoSEQ multiplex PCR; TCRdb stores just in-frame clones and leaves some out. The sample carries about 190,000 clones, roughly four fifths recorded once. Source material: PBMCs. The receptors originated from a woman between 25 and 40 years old in good health and CMV-seropositive.

This clone was counted only a few times. The chain recombines TRBV6-5 with TRBJ1-1, with D perhaps TRBD1 (5 bases). V lost 2 bases to trimming and J lost 1 base, with 8 bases between them. The CDR3 is 14 amino acids. Germline V CDR1 and CDR2: MNHEY, SVGAGI. CDR3 residues: CASSYRGGNTEAFF. CDR3 DNA: TGTGCCAGCAGTTACAGGGGAGGGAACACTGAAGCTTTCTTT.

Note on this clone: Different DNA sequences within this sample yield the same CDR3. V gene TRBV5-4 combines with J gene TRBJ2-7; 10 nucleotides agree with TRBD2. V was clipped by 4 bases and J by 2 bases; unmatched bases: 3. Germline CDR1 and CDR2: SGHNT and YYREEE (reference sequence). This CDR3 is built from 14 residues. In DNA form, the CDR3 reads TGTGCCAGCAGCAGTGGACTAGCGGCCTACGAGCAGTACTTC. Protein product: CASSSGLAAYEQYF.

This chain joins TRBV2 and TRBJ2-7; 8 bases line up with TRBD1. V dropped 2 bases and J dropped 6; count of bases not matched to a gene: 6. Germline V gene data show CDR1 as SNHLY and CDR2 as FYNNEI. This CDR3 has 14 residues. CDR3 amino acids: CASSEQGANTEQYF. CDR3 nucleotide sequence: TGTGCCAGCAGTGAACAGGGGGCGAATACCGAGCAGTACTTC.

In nucleotides, the CDR3 is TGTGCCAGCAGCTTATCTGACACTGAAGCTTTCTTT. Protein: CASSLSDTEAFF. This chain links TRBV13 with TRBJ1-1; unclear D gene. V was trimmed by 2 bases and J by 3 bases, leaving 4 bases between them. The V gene's germline CDR1 is PRHDT and CDR2 FYEKMQ (reference sequence). This CDR3 has 12 residues.

The CDR3 nucleotides read TGTGCCAGCAGTGAAGGACTAGCGCAAGGGGATGAGCAGTTCTTC. It translates to CASSEGLAQGDEQFF. V usage is TRBV6-4 and J usage is TRBJ2-1, with TRBD2 matching over 9 bases. The CDR3 has 15 residues. The germline gives CDR1 MRHNA, CDR2 SNTAGT. V lost 3 bases, J lost 8 bases, and 8 bases stayed unmatched.

V and J are TRBV27 and TRBJ2-5; D perhaps matches TRBD1 (6 bases). The CDR3 extends over 13 amino acids. Germline lookup yields CDR1 MNHEY and CDR2 SMNVEV (reference sequence). Trimming left V 5 bases short and J 5 bases short, with 12 bases between. In DNA, the CDR3 is TGTGCCAGCAGTGCACAGGGTCAGGAGACCCAGTACTTC. This gives the protein CASSAQGQETQYF.

The chain is built from TRBV6-1 and TRBJ1-1; D may be TRBD1 (6 bases). Trimming left V 2 bases short and J 0 bases short, with 10 bases between. CDR1 and CDR2 from the germline V gene are MNHNS and SASEGT. The CDR3 sequence is 15 residues long. The DNA for the CDR3 is TGTGCCAGCAGTGAAATTCAGGGGCTGAACACTGAAGCTTTCTTT. It encodes CASSEIQGLNTEAFF.

The V call is TRBV2, the J call TRBJ1-2, with D tentatively TRBD1 (6 bases). Germline V gene lookup returns CDR1 SNHLY and CDR2 FYNNEI. V lost 7 bases and J lost 2, with 11 bases in between. This CDR3 has 13 residues. CDR3 amino acids: CASTTTGNYGYTF. CDR3 coding DNA: TGTGCCAGCACTACCACAGGGAACTATGGCTACACCTTC.

The V gene is TRBV5-4, the J gene TRBJ2-5; 7 bases map to TRBD2. The CDR3 has 15 residues. Germline assignment: CDR1 SGHNT and CDR2 YYREEE (reference sequence). Germline trimming cut 2 bases from V and 1 base from J; bases unmatched to any gene: 5. The CDR3 DNA follows: TGTGCCAGCAGCTTTTCGCGGGAGACCCAAGAGACCCAGTACTTC. Amino acid sequence: CASSFSRETQETQYF.

The chain combines TRBV27 with TRBJ2-7; 9 bases align to TRBD2. Germline values: CDR1 MNHEY, CDR2 SMNVEV (reference sequence). V was pared by 5 bases and J by 1 base, with 9 bases of the junction left unmatched. This CDR3 spans 16 amino acids. This CDR3 reads CASSPLVSGSSYEQYF. Here the CDR3 DNA reads TGTGCCAGCAGTCCCCTCGTTAGCGGGAGTTCCTACGAGCAGTACTTC.

V usage is TRBV27 and J usage is TRBJ1-1; possible D gene TRBD1, 6 bases. Trimming shortened V by 8 bases and J by 1 base, and 11 bases separated the two germline ends. The CDR3 length is 13 residues. Germline-derived CDR1 and CDR2 are MNHEY and SMNVEV (reference sequence). The CDR3 region has the DNA TGTGCCAGCGCGACAGGAACGAACACTGAAGCTTTCTTT. Encoded protein: CASATGTNTEAFF.

The V call is TRBV5-1, the J call TRBJ1-2; 9 nucleotides line up with TRBD1. Looked up from germline, CDR1 is SGHRS and CDR2 is YFSETQ. This CDR3 comprises 13 residues. V lost 4 bases and J lost 6; bases outside the gene matches: 4. CDR3 sequence reads: CASSRTGEDGYTF. DNA for the CDR3: TGCGCCAGCAGCCGGACAGGGGAGGATGGCTACACCTTC.

The chain links TRBV6-5 to TRBJ2-1; 8 bases are a match to TRBD2. This CDR3 spans 15 amino acids. Germline assignment: CDR1 MNHEY and CDR2 SVGAGI. The J segment lost 8 bases and the V segment lost 1 base, leaving 7 bases of the junction unmatched. CDR3 DNA sequence: TGTGCCAGCAGTTACTTCGGGACTAGTCCTGATGAGCAGTTCTTC. Amino acid sequence: CASSYFGTSPDEQFF.

This clone was seen a single time. V is TRBV19 and J is TRBJ1-3; 7 nucleotides agree with TRBD1. The CDR3 totals 15 residues. Germline loops: CDR1 LNHDA, CDR2 SQIVND (reference sequence). V trimming: 7 bases; J trimming: 4 bases; junction bases outside the gene matches: 10. The DNA for the CDR3 is TGTGCCAGTAACACGAGGAGGGGGCCCGGAAACACCATATATTTT. It specifies CASNTRRGPGNTIYF.

The rearrangement joins TRBV11-3 to TRBJ2-4; 7 bases align to TRBD1. The CDR3 totals 12 residues. J lost 10 bases, V lost 9 bases, and 9 bases had no gene match. The germline V gene has CDR1 SGHNT and CDR2 YENEEA. Written as DNA, the CDR3 is TGTGCCAGAAAGGGGGCGCTGGGGATTCAGTACTTC. Residues: CARKGALGIQYF.

The J gene is TRBJ2-5, the V gene TRBV7-9; 9 nucleotides agree with TRBD2. This CDR3 comprises 15 residues. Germline CDR1 and CDR2: SEHNR and FQNEAQ (reference sequence). V lost 1 base, J lost 4 bases, and 4 bases stayed unmatched. The CDR3 reads CASSLGSGSTETQYF. The CDR3, as DNA: TGTGCCAGCAGCTTAGGTAGCGGGAGTACAGAGACCCAGTACTTC. Filled out from reference TRBV7-9 and TRBJ2-5, the complete variable domain reads DTGVSQNPRHKITKRGQNVTFRCDPISEHNRLYWYRQTLGQGPEFLTYFQNEAQLEKSRLLSDRFSAERPKGSFSTLEIQRTEQGDSAMYLCASSLGSGSTETQYFGPGTRLLVL.